This T cell receptor (beta chain) appears in the sequencing data of a study of blood T cell repertoires in COVID-19. The CDR3 has 15 residues. Germline values: CDR1 MNHEY, CDR2 SMNVEV (reference sequence). Germline trimming cut 4 bases from V and 10 bases from J; bases unmatched to any gene: 13. Per the authors' pipeline: Nucleated cell counts were estimated from reference gene primer amplification. TCRdb keeps only in-frame clones here, not all; method: immunoSEQ multiplex PCR. The DNA gave D and trimming, while V, J and clone size come from that table. The data show tens of thousands of clones, roughly 89% seen once. It was during active infection that Seattle patients were enrolled and then longitudinally followed.

V gene TRBV27 combines with J gene TRBJ1-2; TRBD1 matches 9 bases. The sequence was collected from a woman between 55 and 75 years old with COVID-19, enrolled during active disease. The sample consisted of peripheral blood. The CDR3 sequence is CASSSDRGFFGDYTF. The CDR3 bases are TGTGCCAGCAGTTCGGACAGGGGCTTTTTTGGCGACTACACCTTC.